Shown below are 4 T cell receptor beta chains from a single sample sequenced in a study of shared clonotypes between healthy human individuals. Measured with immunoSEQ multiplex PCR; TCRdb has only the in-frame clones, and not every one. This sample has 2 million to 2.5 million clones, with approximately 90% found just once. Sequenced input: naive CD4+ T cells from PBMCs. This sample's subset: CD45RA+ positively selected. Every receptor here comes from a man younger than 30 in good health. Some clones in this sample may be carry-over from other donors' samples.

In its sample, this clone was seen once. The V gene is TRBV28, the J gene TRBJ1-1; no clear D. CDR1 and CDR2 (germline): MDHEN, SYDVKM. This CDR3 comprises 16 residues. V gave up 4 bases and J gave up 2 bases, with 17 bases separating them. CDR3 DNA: TGTGCCAGCAGTTACCCCCTATATCCAAGTAACACTGAAGCTTTCTTT. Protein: CASSYPLYPSNTEAFF. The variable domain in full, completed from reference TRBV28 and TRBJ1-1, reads DVKVTQSSRYLVKRTGEKVFLECVQDMDHENMFWYRQDPGLGLRLIYFSYDVKMKEKGDIPEGYSVSREKKERFSLILESASTNQTSMYLCASSYPLYPSNTEAFFGQGTRLTVV.

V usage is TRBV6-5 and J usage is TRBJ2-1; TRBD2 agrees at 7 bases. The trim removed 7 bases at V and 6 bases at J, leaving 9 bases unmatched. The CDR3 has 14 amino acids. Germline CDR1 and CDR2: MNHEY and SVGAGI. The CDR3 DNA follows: TGTGCCAGCACCACACGGCTAGCGGCCAATGAGCAGTTCTTC. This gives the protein CASTTRLAANEQFF.

Here the CDR3 DNA reads TGTGCCAGCAGTTTAGTACGTTTTAATTCACCCCTCCACTTT. Translating it yields CASSLVRFNSPLHF. The chain combines TRBV27 with TRBJ1-6; D gene uncertain. Germline CDR1 MNHEY, CDR2 SMNVEV (reference sequence). Trimming took off 2 bases at V and 6 bases at J, with 8 bases between the two ends. CDR3 length: 14 residues.

CDR3: CASSSQESYGYTF. CDR3 nucleotides: TGTGCCAGCAGCTCACAGGAATCCTATGGCTACACCTTC. This rearrangement joins TRBV28 to TRBJ1-2; D may be TRBD1 (5 bases). The CDR3 covers 13 residues. Germline V gives CDR1 MDHEN, CDR2 SYDVKM. V lost 6 bases to trimming and J lost 4 bases, with 12 bases between them.